This is a list of T cell receptor beta chains from one sample in a study of vaccination effects on CD4 cells after COVID-19. Libraries were prepared by immunoSEQ multiplex PCR; TCRdb keeps only in-frame clonotypes and omits some of them. The sample has tens of thousands of clones, 60% to 80% seen once. No antigen has been assigned to these receptors. This sample comprised CD4+ T cells from PBMCs cultured with HCoV-NL63 spike peptides, obtained before COVID-19 vaccination. The receptors originated from a human donor who received a COVID-19 vaccine. Each CDR3 is given with its conserved first and last residue. Each record gives: J gene, V gene, D gene, clone size, CDR3 protein, CDR3 DNA. The D gene is left open where the match is weak. Clone size is given for some rows only: seen once, a few or many times, or a class if the clone is expanded.

J gene: TRBJ2-5
V gene: TRBV9
D gene: .
clone size: .
CDR3 protein: CASSFQGEETQYF
CDR3 DNA: TGTGCCAGCAGCTTTCAGGGTGAAGAGACCCAGTACTTC

J gene: TRBJ2-5
V gene: TRBV5-1
D gene: .
clone size: .
CDR3 protein: CASSLARGAEHQETQYF
CDR3 DNA: TGCGCCAGCAGCTTGGCGAGGGGGGCGGAACACCAAGAGACCCAGTACTTC

J gene: TRBJ1-1
V gene: TRBV5-5
D gene: .
clone size: .
CDR3 protein: CASRDTQNTEAFF
CDR3 DNA: TGTGCCAGCAGGGATACACAGAACACTGAAGCTTTCTTT

J gene: TRBJ1-6
V gene: TRBV6-5
D gene: .
clone size: .
CDR3 protein: CASRPTWTESPDF
CDR3 DNA: TGTGCCAGCAGGCCAACTTGGACAGAATCCCCCGACTTT

J gene: TRBJ2-3
V gene: TRBV9
D gene: TRBD2
clone size: .
CDR3 protein: CASSVAAGGLDTQYF
CDR3 DNA: TGTGCCAGCAGCGTAGCTGCGGGGGGGCTGGATACGCAGTATTTT

J gene: TRBJ2-1
V gene: TRBV6-6
D gene: .
clone size: .
CDR3 protein: CASYGTSSYNEQFF
CDR3 DNA: TGTGCCAGCTACGGGACGAGCTCCTACAATGAGCAGTTCTTC

J gene: TRBJ1-4
V gene: TRBV24-1
D gene: .
clone size: .
CDR3 protein: CATSDSLGRVEKLFF
CDR3 DNA: TGTGCCACCAGTGATTCCCTGGGGAGAGTTGAAAAACTGTTTTTT

J gene: TRBJ1-5
V gene: TRBV4-1
D gene: .
clone size: .
CDR3 protein: CASSQDRDRPYSNQPQHF
CDR3 DNA: TGCGCCAGCAGCCAAGACCGCGACAGACCATATAGCAATCAGCCCCAGCATTTT

J gene: TRBJ2-3
V gene: TRBV19
D gene: .
clone size: .
CDR3 protein: CASSMGVGAGPDTQYF
CDR3 DNA: TGTGCCAGTAGTATGGGTGTAGGGGCGGGCCCAGATACGCAGTATTTT

J gene: TRBJ1-6
V gene: TRBV30
D gene: .
clone size: .
CDR3 protein: CAWSVGPSSSPLHF
CDR3 DNA: TGTGCCTGGAGTGTAGGCCCTTCGTCTTCACCCCTCCACTTT

J gene: TRBJ1-5
V gene: TRBV6-6
D gene: .
clone size: .
CDR3 protein: CASSYSREQPQHF
CDR3 DNA: TGTGCCAGCAGTTACTCGCGAGAACAGCCCCAGCATTTT

J gene: TRBJ2-2
V gene: TRBV6-5
D gene: .
clone size: once
CDR3 protein: CAVRGRLNTGELFF
CDR3 DNA: TGTGCCGTGCGGGGGCGCCTTAACACCGGGGAGCTGTTTTTT

J gene: TRBJ2-1
V gene: TRBV13
D gene: TRBD2
clone size: .
CDR3 protein: CASSPTTSGGFNEQFF
CDR3 DNA: TGTGCCAGCAGCCCCACAACTAGCGGGGGTTTCAATGAGCAGTTCTTC

J gene: TRBJ1-2
V gene: TRBV3-1/TRBV3-2
D gene: .
clone size: .
CDR3 protein: CASSQSPGRGYGYTF
CDR3 DNA: TGTGCCAGCAGCCAATCGCCCGGCCGGGGCTATGGCTACACCTTC

J gene: TRBJ1-1
V gene: TRBV19
D gene: TRBD1
clone size: once
CDR3 protein: CASSSGQGRNTEAFF
CDR3 DNA: TGTGCCAGTAGTTCGGGACAGGGCCGGAACACTGAAGCTTTCTTT

J gene: TRBJ2-5
V gene: TRBV5-4
D gene: .
clone size: .
CDR3 protein: CASSLKGASQETQYF
CDR3 DNA: TGTGCCAGCAGCTTGAAGGGCGCCTCCCAAGAGACCCAGTACTTC

J gene: TRBJ2-5
V gene: TRBV2
D gene: TRBD2
clone size: .
CDR3 protein: CASTGTSRETQYF
CDR3 DNA: TGTGCCAGCACCGGGACTAGCAGAGAGACCCAGTACTTC

J gene: TRBJ2-2
V gene: TRBV9
D gene: .
clone size: .
CDR3 protein: CASSVESGSNTGELFF
CDR3 DNA: TGTGCCAGCAGCGTAGAGTCAGGGTCTAACACCGGGGAGCTGTTTTTT

J gene: TRBJ2-4
V gene: TRBV30
D gene: .
clone size: once
CDR3 protein: CAWSPGPPGAKNIQYF
CDR3 DNA: TGTGCCTGGAGTCCAGGACCCCCTGGGGCCAAAAACATTCAGTACTTC

J gene: TRBJ2-2
V gene: TRBV7-6
D gene: TRBD2
clone size: .
CDR3 protein: CASSPPMGLAGGRTGELFF
CDR3 DNA: TGTGCCAGCAGTCCCCCAATGGGACTAGCGGGGGGGCGGACCGGGGAGCTGTTTTTT

J gene: TRBJ1-4
V gene: TRBV2
D gene: .
clone size: .
CDR3 protein: CASSRQGGDEKLFF
CDR3 DNA: TGTGCCAGCTCGAGGCAGGGAGGTGACGAAAAACTGTTTTTT

J gene: TRBJ1-1
V gene: TRBV2
D gene: .
clone size: .
CDR3 protein: CASRGVTGTEAFF
CDR3 DNA: TGTGCCAGCAGGGGGGTCACGGGCACTGAAGCTTTCTTT

J gene: TRBJ1-1
V gene: TRBV5-6
D gene: .
clone size: .
CDR3 protein: CASSLFEGAGTEAFF
CDR3 DNA: TGTGCCAGCAGCTTGTTCGAGGGAGCGGGCACTGAAGCTTTCTTT

J gene: TRBJ2-1
V gene: TRBV7-2
D gene: TRBD2
clone size: once
CDR3 protein: CASRPPGPGTSGANEQFF
CDR3 DNA: TGTGCCAGCAGGCCACCGGGACCAGGGACTAGCGGGGCCAATGAGCAGTTCTTC

J gene: TRBJ2-5
V gene: TRBV6-5
D gene: TRBD2
clone size: .
CDR3 protein: CASSSVAGTGQETQYF
CDR3 DNA: TGTGCCAGCAGTTCTGTAGCGGGGACGGGTCAAGAGACCCAGTACTTC